This note documents a single T cell receptor beta chain sequence. Only in-frame clones appear in the TCRdb table, and some are missing; sequencing was by immunoSEQ multiplex PCR. The table lists fewer than 65,000 clones, 80% of them singletons, with around 10% in the top ten. These data belong to a study of control samples from healthy donors and cancer patients. Germline V lookup: CDR1 LGHDT, CDR2 YNNKEL (reference sequence). V gave up 0 bases and J gave up 6 bases; unmatched junction bases: 9. This CDR3 has 16 residues. The TCR originated in a man aged 65 to 85 in good health. Sequenced material: blood. The chain employs TRBV3-1 (or the pseudogene TRBV3-2) and TRBJ1-2; TRBD1 matches at 8 bases. The CDR3 region is CASSQDQGAIYNGYTF. DNA for the CDR3: TGTGCCAGCAGCCAAGATCAGGGGGCGATCTATAATGGCTACACCTTC.